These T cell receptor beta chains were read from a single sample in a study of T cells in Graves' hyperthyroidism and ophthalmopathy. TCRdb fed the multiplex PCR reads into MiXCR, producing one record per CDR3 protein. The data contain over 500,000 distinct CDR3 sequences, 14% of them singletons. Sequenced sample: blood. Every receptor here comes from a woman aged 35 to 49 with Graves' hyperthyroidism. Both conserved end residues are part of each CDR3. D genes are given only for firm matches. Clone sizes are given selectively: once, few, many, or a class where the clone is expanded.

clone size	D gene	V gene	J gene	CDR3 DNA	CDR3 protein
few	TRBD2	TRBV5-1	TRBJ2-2	TGCGCCAGCAGCTTGGCCCCGACTAGCGCCCCCGGGGAGCTGTTTTTT	CASSLAPTSAPGELFF
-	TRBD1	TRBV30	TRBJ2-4	TGTGCCTGGAGTGTAAAAGGGGGCGCATCCAAAAACATTCAGTACTTC	CAWSVKGGASKNIQYF
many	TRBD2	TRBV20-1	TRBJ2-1	TGCAGTGCTGTTCGACTAGCGGGAGGGCCGGGGGATGAGCAGTTCTTC	CSAVRLAGGPGDEQFF
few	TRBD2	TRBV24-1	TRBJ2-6	TGTGCCACCGGGGGGGGTCCTGGGGCCAACGTCCTGACTTTC	CATGGGPGANVLTF
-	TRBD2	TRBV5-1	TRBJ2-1	TGCGCCAGCAGCCCGGGGGGGACAAGCAATGAGCAGTTCTTC	CASSPGGTSNEQFF
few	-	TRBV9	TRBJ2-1	TGTGCCAGCAGCTCAGAGTACACCGGCAACGAGCAGTTCTTC	CASSSEYTGNEQFF
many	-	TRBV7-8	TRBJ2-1	TGTGCCAGCAGCTTAGCGGGTAGTGACTCGCGGGAGCAGTTCTTC	CASSLAGSDSREQFF
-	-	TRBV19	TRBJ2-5	TGTGCCAGTAGTACCCCGGGACAAGAGACCCAGTACTTC	CASSTPGQETQYF
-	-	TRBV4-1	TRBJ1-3	TGCGCCAGCAGCCAAGATTCGTGGGCCGGAACCTCTGGAAACACCATATATTTT	CASSQDSWAGTSGNTIYF
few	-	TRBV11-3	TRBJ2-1	TGTGCCAGCAGCTTACTCGGGTTGGAACGGGGGCGCTTAGGCGATGAGCAGTTCTTC	CASSLLGLERGRLGDEQFF
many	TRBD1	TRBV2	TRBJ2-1	TGTGCCAGCAGTGTTGACAGGGGCCGTGAGCAGTTCTTC	CASSVDRGREQFF
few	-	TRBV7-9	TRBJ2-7	TGTGCCAGCGGAGACAGTACCTCGGGGGAGCAGTACTTC	CASGDSTSGEQYF
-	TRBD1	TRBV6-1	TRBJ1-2	TGTGCCAGCAGGAACAGGGGAGACTATGGCTACACCTTC	CASRNRGDYGYTF
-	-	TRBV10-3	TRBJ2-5	TGTGCCATCAGTGATGGGGGGGGCGGCCAAGAGACCCAGTACTTC	CAISDGGGGQETQYF
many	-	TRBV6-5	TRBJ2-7	TGTGCCAGCAGTTACTCGGTAGGGGTAGCCTACGAGCAGTACTTC	CASSYSVGVAYEQYF
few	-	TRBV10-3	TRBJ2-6	TGTGCCATCAAGGGGTCGTCTGGGGCCAACGTCCTGACTTTC	CAIKGSSGANVLTF
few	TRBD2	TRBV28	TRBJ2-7	TGTGCCAGCAGTCCGACTAGCGATACCACCTACGAGCAGTACTTC	CASSPTSDTTYEQYF
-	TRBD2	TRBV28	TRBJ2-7	TGTGCCAGCAAAGGGACTAGCGGGAGGGGCGAGCAGTACTTC	CASKGTSGRGEQYF
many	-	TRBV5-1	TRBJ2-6	TGCGCCAGCAGCCAGGGTCACGGGGCTGGGGCCAACGTCCTGACTTTC	CASSQGHGAGANVLTF
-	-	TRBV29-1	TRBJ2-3	TGCAGCGTGTCACCAACAGATACGCAGTATTTT	CSVSPTDTQYF
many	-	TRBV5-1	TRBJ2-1	TGCGCCAGCAGCTTGGCCCAGGAGAAGCAGTTCTTC	CASSLAQEKQFF
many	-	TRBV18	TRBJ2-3	TGTGCCAGCTCACCACAGAAAGATACGCAGTATTTT	CASSPQKDTQYF
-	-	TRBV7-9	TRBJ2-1	TGTGCCAGCAGCTTATCCCAGATTCTACGTAAGCAGTTCTTC	CASSLSQILRKQFF
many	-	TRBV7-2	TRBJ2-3	TGTGCCAGCAGCACCGGACTGGGCACAGATACGCAGTATTTT	CASSTGLGTDTQYF
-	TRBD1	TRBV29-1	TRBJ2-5	TGCAGCGCCCCCCCTCGGGACAGTCAAGAGACCCAGTACTTC	CSAPPRDSQETQYF
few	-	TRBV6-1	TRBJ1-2	TGTGCCAGCAGTGCCTTCTATGGCTACACCTTC	CASSAFYGYTF
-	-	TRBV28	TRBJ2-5	TGTGCCAGCAGTTCATTGGGGGGCGCAGAGACCCAGTACTTC	CASSSLGGAETQYF